This T cell receptor (beta chain) was identified in a study of T cell responses to AZD1222 COVID-19 vaccine. Overall study results and limits: With dominance at 160-218 and 743-854, vaccine-associated CD4 TCRs spanned spike.

The trim removed 4 bases at V and 4 bases at J, leaving 9 bases unmatched. CDR1 and CDR2 from the germline V gene are SGHRS and YFSETQ. This CDR3 contains 15 residues. Measured with immunoSEQ multiplex PCR; TCRdb has only the in-frame clones, and not every one. In the table there are about 100,000 clones, about 92% of which are singletons. As regards this clone: Its target is not known.

The chain joins TRBV5-1 to TRBJ1-2, with TRBD1 identical over 8 bases. This receptor was identified in an adult who received the AZD1222 COVID-19 vaccine. The sequencing used peripheral blood, collected 28 days after the second AZD1222 dose. The CDR3 is CASSNVQGGPYGYTF. CDR3 DNA sequence: TGCGCCAGCAGCAATGTACAGGGGGGGCCCTATGGCTACACCTTC.